The rows below give T cell receptor beta chains drawn from one sample of a study of blood T cells in healthy people across ages. TCRdb fed the 5' RACE reads into MiXCR, producing one record per CDR3 protein. Seen here are about 900,000 distinct CDR3 sequences, about 48% observed once, and the top ten hold roughly 13%. Sequencing input: blood. Receptor source: a man aged 25 to 40 in good health. CDR3s include the opening cysteine and the closing phenylalanine or tryptophan. A D gene is named only where the DNA matches it firmly. Only part of the rows carry a size: once, few, many, or a class if the clone is expanded.

D: TRBD1; J: TRBJ2-3; size: few; V: TRBV29-1; CDR3: CSVSRDRGTDTQYF; DNA: TGCAGCGTCTCCCGGGACAGGGGCACAGATACGCAGTATTTT
D: -; J: TRBJ2-3; size: few; V: TRBV28; CDR3: CASSGSSFSPSTDTQYF; DNA: TGTGCCAGCAGTGGCAGCTCCTTTTCGCCTAGCACAGATACGCAGTATTTT
D: -; J: TRBJ1-1; size: few; V: TRBV7-9; CDR3: CASSLGSWQTEAFF; DNA: TGTGCCAGCAGCTTAGGATCGTGGCAGACTGAAGCTTTCTTT
D: -; J: TRBJ2-7; size: -; V: TRBV6-4; CDR3: CASSAPPGVLPYEQYF; DNA: TGTGCCAGCAGTGCCCCTCCGGGGGTCCTCCCCTACGAGCAGTACTTC
D: -; J: TRBJ2-5; size: -; V: TRBV29-1; CDR3: CSENRVWETQYF; DNA: TGCAGCGAGAACAGGGTCTGGGAGACCCAGTACTTC
D: -; J: TRBJ2-3; size: -; V: TRBV20-1; CDR3: CSLSSGPDTQYF; DNA: TGCAGTTTGAGTAGTGGCCCAGATACGCAGTATTTT
D: -; J: TRBJ2-1; size: few; V: TRBV7-2; CDR3: CASSLGRVLVGDNEQFF; DNA: TGTGCCAGCAGCTTAGGTCGGGTTTTAGTAGGGGACAATGAGCAGTTCTTC
D: -; J: TRBJ2-2; size: -; V: TRBV5-1; CDR3: CASSLTVPRTGELFF; DNA: TGCGCCAGCAGCTTGACAGTCCCCAGGACCGGGGAGCTGTTTTTT
D: -; J: TRBJ1-5; size: -; V: TRBV12-3/TRBV12-4; CDR3: CASSLRVGPQHF; DNA: TGTGCCAGCAGCCTCAGGGTCGGGCCCCAGCATTTT
D: -; J: TRBJ2-1; size: many; V: TRBV15; CDR3: CATSRTGSSYNEQFF; DNA: TGTGCCACCAGTCGGACCGGGAGCTCCTACAATGAGCAGTTCTTC
D: -; J: TRBJ2-3; size: -; V: TRBV7-8; CDR3: CASSYGGSVTDTQYF; DNA: TGTGCCAGCAGCTATGGGGGGTCGGTCACAGATACGCAGTATTTT
D: -; J: TRBJ1-5; size: -; V: TRBV20-1; CDR3: CSAPRGGEGNQPQHF; DNA: TGCAGTGCTCCAAGGGGGGGAGAGGGTAATCAGCCCCAGCATTTT
D: -; J: TRBJ1-1; size: few; V: TRBV10-3; CDR3: CAISLTGLNTEAFF; DNA: TGTGCCATCAGCCTTACAGGGTTGAACACTGAAGCTTTCTTT
D: TRBD1; J: TRBJ2-1; size: -; V: TRBV20-1; CDR3: CSATGGNEQFF; DNA: TGCAGTGCTACAGGGGGAAATGAGCAGTTCTTC
D: -; J: TRBJ2-5; size: -; V: TRBV3-1; CDR3: CASSQDLSRGEFQETQYF; DNA: TGTGCCAGCAGCCAAGATTTGTCCAGGGGCGAGTTCCAAGAGACCCAGTACTTC
D: -; J: TRBJ1-1; size: -; V: TRBV12-3/TRBV12-4; CDR3: CAGSPPKNTEAFF; DNA: TGTGCCGGCAGCCCTCCTAAGAACACTGAAGCTTTCTTT
D: -; J: TRBJ2-5; size: few; V: TRBV10-3; CDR3: CAISESGDTKETQYF; DNA: TGTGCCATCAGTGAGTCGGGGGACACAAAAGAGACCCAGTACTTC
D: -; J: TRBJ2-7; size: -; V: TRBV13; CDR3: CASSFSSGTYEQYF; DNA: TGTGCCAGCAGCTTTTCCAGTGGGACCTACGAGCAGTACTTC
D: -; J: TRBJ2-5; size: -; V: TRBV6-5; CDR3: CASSGGAYSETQYF; DNA: TGTGCCAGCAGTGGGGGGGCCTACTCAGAGACCCAGTACTTC
D: -; J: TRBJ2-4; size: once; V: TRBV6-5; CDR3: CASSPGGGWSSYNEQYF; DNA: TGTGCCAGCAGCCCTGGTGGGGGATGGAGCTCCTACAATGAGCAGTACTTC
D: -; J: TRBJ2-7; size: few; V: TRBV4-1; CDR3: CASSQFLNEQYF; DNA: TGCGCCAGCAGCCAATTTTTAAACGAGCAGTACTTC
D: -; J: TRBJ2-1; size: -; V: TRBV3-1; CDR3: CASSPGGGDNEQFF; DNA: TGTGCCAGCAGCCCGGGTGGCGGCGACAATGAGCAGTTCTTC
D: -; J: TRBJ2-7; size: once; V: TRBV21-1; CDR3: CASSTTGNYEQYF; DNA: TGTGCCAGCAGTACGACAGGGAACTACGAGCAGTACTTC
D: -; J: TRBJ2-7; size: few; V: TRBV10-3; CDR3: CAISADGDEQYF; DNA: TGTGCCATCAGTGCGGACGGGGACGAGCAGTACTTC
D: TRBD2; J: TRBJ2-5; size: few; V: TRBV5-1; CDR3: CASSLGTSMETQYF; DNA: TGCGCCAGCAGCTTGGGGACTAGCATGGAGACCCAGTACTTC
D: TRBD2; J: TRBJ2-7; size: -; V: TRBV6-5; CDR3: CASSYSGLAMYEQYF; DNA: TGTGCCAGCAGTTACTCGGGACTAGCTATGTACGAGCAGTACTTC
D: -; J: TRBJ1-5; size: -; V: TRBV15; CDR3: CATSRGSHYSNQPQHF; DNA: TGTGCCACCAGCAGAGGGTCACATTATAGCAATCAGCCCCAGCATTTT
D: -; J: TRBJ2-7; size: -; V: TRBV18; CDR3: CASSARDTSYEQYF; DNA: TGTGCCAGCTCAGCCCGGGACACCTCCTACGAGCAGTACTTC
D: TRBD2; J: TRBJ2-7; size: -; V: TRBV20-1; CDR3: CSARAHLAGAQYEQYF; DNA: TGCAGTGCTAGAGCACATCTAGCGGGGGCCCAATACGAGCAGTACTTC
D: -; J: TRBJ2-1; size: many; V: TRBV29-1; CDR3: CSVAVSSGYNEQFF; DNA: TGCAGCGTTGCAGTTAGTTCTGGATACAATGAGCAGTTCTTC
D: -; J: TRBJ2-4; size: few; V: TRBV12-3/TRBV12-4; CDR3: CASSRLGEWAKNIQYF; DNA: TGTGCCAGCAGTCGTTTGGGGGAGTGGGCCAAAAACATTCAGTACTTC
D: TRBD2; J: TRBJ2-7; size: -; V: TRBV6-1; CDR3: CASGGLAGGTSSYEQYF; DNA: TGTGCCAGCGGGGGACTAGCGGGGGGGACCAGCTCCTACGAGCAGTACTTC
D: -; J: TRBJ2-7; size: few; V: TRBV3-1; CDR3: CASSQRAGNDYEQYF; DNA: TGTGCCAGCAGCCAGAGGGCAGGGAATGACTACGAGCAGTACTTC
D: -; J: TRBJ2-6; size: -; V: TRBV4-3; CDR3: CASSQDPNSGANVLTF; DNA: TGCGCCAGCAGCCAAGATCCGAACTCTGGGGCCAACGTCCTGACTTTC
D: -; J: TRBJ2-1; size: -; V: TRBV5-1; CDR3: CASSLDRLGTSRMNEQFF; DNA: TGCGCCAGCAGCTTGGACCGTCTTGGGACCAGCCGGATGAATGAGCAGTTCTTC
D: TRBD1; J: TRBJ2-1; size: few; V: TRBV20-1; CDR3: CSVPGTGTNEQFF; DNA: TGCAGTGTCCCCGGGACAGGGACCAATGAGCAGTTCTTC
D: TRBD2; J: TRBJ2-1; size: few; V: TRBV28; CDR3: CASSLRTVGGGPVYNEQFF; DNA: TGTGCCAGCAGTTTGCGAACTGTTGGCGGGGGGCCTGTCTACAATGAGCAGTTCTTC
D: -; J: TRBJ2-7; size: -; V: TRBV12-3/TRBV12-4; CDR3: CAGSLDLTYEQYF; DNA: TGTGCCGGCAGTTTAGACCTGACCTACGAGCAGTACTTC
D: TRBD2; J: TRBJ2-1; size: -; V: TRBV6-2/TRBV6-3; CDR3: CASRTSGGFFGEQFF; DNA: TGTGCCAGCCGGACTAGCGGGGGTTTCTTTGGTGAGCAGTTCTTC
D: -; J: TRBJ2-7; size: few; V: TRBV29-1; CDR3: CSVEAAETNSYEQYF; DNA: TGCAGCGTTGAAGCGGCGGAGACAAACTCCTACGAGCAGTACTTC
D: -; J: TRBJ2-2; size: -; V: TRBV24-1; CDR3: CATSGPRENTGELFF; DNA: TGTGCCACCAGTGGTCCCAGGGAGAACACCGGGGAGCTGTTTTTT
D: TRBD1; J: TRBJ2-1; size: few; V: TRBV12-3/TRBV12-4; CDR3: CASSLFRGIYNEQFF; DNA: TGTGCCAGCAGTTTATTCAGGGGGATCTACAATGAGCAGTTCTTC
D: -; J: TRBJ2-1; size: few; V: TRBV28; CDR3: CASGFGQIYNEQFF; DNA: TGTGCCAGCGGATTTGGACAGATCTACAATGAGCAGTTCTTC
D: -; J: TRBJ1-6; size: -; V: TRBV20-1; CDR3: CSARDPANNSPLHF; DNA: TGCAGTGCTAGAGATCCTGCAAATAATTCACCCCTCCACTTT
D: -; J: TRBJ1-5; size: few; V: TRBV28; CDR3: CASSLQGTYNQPQHF; DNA: TGTGCCAGCAGTTTGCAGGGGACGTACAATCAGCCCCAGCATTTT
D: TRBD1; J: TRBJ2-2; size: -; V: TRBV6-1; CDR3: CASRTGESGELFF; DNA: TGTGCCAGCAGGACAGGGGAGAGCGGGGAGCTGTTTTTT
D: -; J: TRBJ1-2; size: -; V: TRBV5-5; CDR3: CASRNWDPPDFNYGYTF; DNA: TGTGCCAGCAGAAACTGGGACCCACCCGACTTTAACTATGGCTACACCTTC
D: -; J: TRBJ2-3; size: many; V: TRBV20-1; CDR3: CSVCLGAQDTQYF; DNA: TGCAGTGTCTGTTTGGGGGCGCAAGATACGCAGTATTTT
D: -; J: TRBJ2-3; size: few; V: TRBV4-1; CDR3: CASSGDWGASTDTQYF; DNA: TGCGCCAGCAGCGGGGACTGGGGGGCTAGCACAGATACGCAGTATTTT
D: -; J: TRBJ2-1; size: many; V: TRBV7-2; CDR3: CASSLESGINEQFF; DNA: TGTGCCAGCAGCTTAGAGTCCGGGATCAATGAGCAGTTCTTC
D: -; J: TRBJ2-3; size: -; V: TRBV7-2; CDR3: CASSLGQLAQDTQYF; DNA: TGTGCCAGCAGCTTAGGGCAGCTGGCCCAGGATACGCAGTATTTT
D: -; J: TRBJ1-5; size: -; V: TRBV4-2; CDR3: CASSQDNQPQHF; DNA: TGTGCCAGCAGCCAAGATAATCAGCCCCAGCATTTT
D: TRBD1; J: TRBJ2-3; size: few; V: TRBV5-5; CDR3: CASSPVGDSDTDTQYF; DNA: TGTGCCAGCAGCCCGGTGGGGGACAGCGACACAGATACGCAGTATTTT
D: -; J: TRBJ2-5; size: few; V: TRBV21-1; CDR3: CASSKAGTQYF; DNA: TGTGCCAGCAGCAAAGCCGGGACCCAGTACTTC
D: -; J: TRBJ1-1; size: few; V: TRBV11-3; CDR3: CASSLDPITEAFF; DNA: TGTGCCAGCAGCTTAGATCCAATCACTGAAGCTTTCTTT
D: TRBD1; J: TRBJ1-6; size: few; V: TRBV7-2; CDR3: CASSSGQVNSPLHF; DNA: TGTGCCAGCAGCTCTGGACAGGTTAATTCACCCCTCCACTTT